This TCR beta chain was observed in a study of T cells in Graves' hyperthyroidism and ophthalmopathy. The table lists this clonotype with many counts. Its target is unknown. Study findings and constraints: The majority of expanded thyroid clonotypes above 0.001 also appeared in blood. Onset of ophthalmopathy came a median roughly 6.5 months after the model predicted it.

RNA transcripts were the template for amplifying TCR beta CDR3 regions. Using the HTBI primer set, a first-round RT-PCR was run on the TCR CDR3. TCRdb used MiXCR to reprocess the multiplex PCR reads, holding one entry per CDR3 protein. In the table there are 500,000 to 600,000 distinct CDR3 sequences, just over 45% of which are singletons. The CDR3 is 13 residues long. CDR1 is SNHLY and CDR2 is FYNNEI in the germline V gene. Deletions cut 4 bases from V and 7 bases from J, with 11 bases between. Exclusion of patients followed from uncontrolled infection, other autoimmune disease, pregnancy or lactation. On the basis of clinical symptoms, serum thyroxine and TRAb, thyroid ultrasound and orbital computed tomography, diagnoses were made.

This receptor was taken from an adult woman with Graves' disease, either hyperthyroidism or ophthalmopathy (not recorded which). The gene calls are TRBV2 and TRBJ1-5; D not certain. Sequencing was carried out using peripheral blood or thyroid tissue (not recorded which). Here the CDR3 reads CASSVRRDQPQHF. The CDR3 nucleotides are TGTGCCAGCAGTGTTCGTCGCGACCAGCCCCAGCATTTT.